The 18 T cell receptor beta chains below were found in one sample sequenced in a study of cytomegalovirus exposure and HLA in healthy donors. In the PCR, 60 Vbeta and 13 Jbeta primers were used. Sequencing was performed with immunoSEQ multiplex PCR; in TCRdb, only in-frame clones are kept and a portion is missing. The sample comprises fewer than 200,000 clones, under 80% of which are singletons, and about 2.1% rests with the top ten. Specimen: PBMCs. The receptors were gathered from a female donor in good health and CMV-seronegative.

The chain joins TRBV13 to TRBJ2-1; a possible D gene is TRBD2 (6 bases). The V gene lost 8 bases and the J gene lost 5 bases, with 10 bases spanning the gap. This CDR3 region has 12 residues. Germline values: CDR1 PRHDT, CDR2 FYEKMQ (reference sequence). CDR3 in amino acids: CASLGGHNEQFF. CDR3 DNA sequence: TGTGCCAGCTTGGGGGGACACAATGAGCAGTTCTTC.

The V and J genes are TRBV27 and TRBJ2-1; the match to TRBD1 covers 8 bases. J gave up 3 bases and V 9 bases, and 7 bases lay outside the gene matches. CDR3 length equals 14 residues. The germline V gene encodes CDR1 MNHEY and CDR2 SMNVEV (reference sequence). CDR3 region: CASLQGANYNEQFF. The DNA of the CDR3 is TGTGCCAGTCTTCAGGGGGCTAACTACAATGAGCAGTTCTTC.

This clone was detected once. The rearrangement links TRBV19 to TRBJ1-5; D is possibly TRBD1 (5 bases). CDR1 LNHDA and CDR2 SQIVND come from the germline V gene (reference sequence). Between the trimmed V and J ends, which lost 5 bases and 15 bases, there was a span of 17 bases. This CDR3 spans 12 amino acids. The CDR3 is CASSAGKGPVHF. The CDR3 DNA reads TGTGCCAGTAGTGCCGGAAAGGGGCCCGTGCATTTT.

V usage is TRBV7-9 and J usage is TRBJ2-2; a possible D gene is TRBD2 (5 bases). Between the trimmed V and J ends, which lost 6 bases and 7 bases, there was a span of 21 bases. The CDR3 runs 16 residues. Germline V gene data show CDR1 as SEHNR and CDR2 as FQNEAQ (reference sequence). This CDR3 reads CASSPIIPSIGGELFF. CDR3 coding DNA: TGTGCCAGCAGTCCAATTATCCCTAGCATCGGCGGGGAGCTGTTTTTT.

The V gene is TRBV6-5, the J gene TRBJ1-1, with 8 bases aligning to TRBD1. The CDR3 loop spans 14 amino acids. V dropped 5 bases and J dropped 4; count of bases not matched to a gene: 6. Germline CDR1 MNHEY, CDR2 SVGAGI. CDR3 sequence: CASSLQGVGTEAFF. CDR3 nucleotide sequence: TGTGCCAGCAGTCTACAGGGGGTAGGCACTGAAGCTTTCTTT.

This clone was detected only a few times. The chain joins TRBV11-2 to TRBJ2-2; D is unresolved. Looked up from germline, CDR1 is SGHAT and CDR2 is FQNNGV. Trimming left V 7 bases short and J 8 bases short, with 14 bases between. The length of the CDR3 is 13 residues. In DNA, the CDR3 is TGTGCCAGCACCCCCTGGATGGAGGGGGAGCTGTTTTTT. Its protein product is CASTPWMEGELFF. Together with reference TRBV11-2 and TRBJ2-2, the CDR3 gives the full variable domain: EAGVAQSPRYKIIEKRQSVAFWCNPISGHATLYWYQQILGQGPKLLIQFQNNGVVDDSQLPKDRFSAERLKGVDSTLKIQPAKLEDSAVYLCASTPWMEGELFFGEGSRLTVL.

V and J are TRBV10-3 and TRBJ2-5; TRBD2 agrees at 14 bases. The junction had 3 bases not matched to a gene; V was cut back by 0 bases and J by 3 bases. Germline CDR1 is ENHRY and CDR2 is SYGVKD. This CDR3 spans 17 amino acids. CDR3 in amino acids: CAISESKTSGGEETQYF. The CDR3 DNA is TGTGCCATCAGTGAGTCGAAGACTAGCGGGGGGGAAGAGACCCAGTACTTC.

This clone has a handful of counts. The CDR3 DNA is TGCAGCGTGCCAAGGGAAACTAGCGCCCTCTATGAGCAGTTCTTC. As protein: CSVPRETSALYEQFF. This sequence joins TRBV29-1 and TRBJ2-1; TRBD2 matches 7 bases. The J segment lost 8 bases and the V segment lost 6 bases, leaving 16 bases of the junction unmatched. The CDR3 length is 15 residues. Germline V gives CDR1 SQVTM, CDR2 ANQGSEA.

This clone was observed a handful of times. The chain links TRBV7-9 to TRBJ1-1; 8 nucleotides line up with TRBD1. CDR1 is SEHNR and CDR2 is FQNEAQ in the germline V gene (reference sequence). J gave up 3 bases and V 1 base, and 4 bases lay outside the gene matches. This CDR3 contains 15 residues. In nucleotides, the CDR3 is TGTGCCAGCAGCTTAGGGACAGGGATTTACACTGAAGCTTTCTTT. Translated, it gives CASSLGTGIYTEAFF.

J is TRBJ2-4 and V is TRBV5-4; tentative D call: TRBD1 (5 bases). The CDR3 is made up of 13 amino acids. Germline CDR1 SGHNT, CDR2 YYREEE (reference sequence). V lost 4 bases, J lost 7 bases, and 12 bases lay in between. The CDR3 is CASSPATVNIQYF. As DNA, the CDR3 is TGTGCCAGCAGCCCGGCGACAGTGAACATTCAGTACTTC.

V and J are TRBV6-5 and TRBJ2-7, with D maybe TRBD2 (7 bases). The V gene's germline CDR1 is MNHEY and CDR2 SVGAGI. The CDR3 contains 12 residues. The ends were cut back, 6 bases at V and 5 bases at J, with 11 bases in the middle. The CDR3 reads CASRRGPNEQYF. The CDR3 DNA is TGTGCCAGCAGGCGGGGGCCGAACGAGCAGTACTTC.

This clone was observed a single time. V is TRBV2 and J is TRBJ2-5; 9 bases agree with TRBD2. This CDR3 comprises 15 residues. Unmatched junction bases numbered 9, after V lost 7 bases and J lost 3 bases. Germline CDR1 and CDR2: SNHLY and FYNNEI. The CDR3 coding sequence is TGTGCCAGCATATTCCGCGAGCGGGGGGAAGAGACCCAGTACTTC. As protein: CASIFRERGEETQYF.

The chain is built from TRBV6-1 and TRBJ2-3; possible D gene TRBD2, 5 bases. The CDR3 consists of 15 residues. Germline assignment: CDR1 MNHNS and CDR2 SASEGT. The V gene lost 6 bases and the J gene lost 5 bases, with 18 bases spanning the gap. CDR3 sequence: CASSFSRASGDTQYF. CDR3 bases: TGTGCCAGCAGCTTTTCGCGGGCCTCGGGAGATACGCAGTATTTT.

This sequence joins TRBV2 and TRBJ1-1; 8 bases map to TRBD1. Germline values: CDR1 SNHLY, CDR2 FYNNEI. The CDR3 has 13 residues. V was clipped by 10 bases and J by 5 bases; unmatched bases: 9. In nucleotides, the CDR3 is TGTGCCACAACAACAGGGGGAGAGACTGAAGCTTTCTTT. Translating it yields CATTTGGETEAFF.

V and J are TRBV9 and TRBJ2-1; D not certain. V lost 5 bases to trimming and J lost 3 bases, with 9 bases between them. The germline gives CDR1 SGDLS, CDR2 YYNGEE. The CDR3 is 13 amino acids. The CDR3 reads CASSVAYYNEQFF. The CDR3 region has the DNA TGTGCCAGCAGTGTCGCCTACTACAATGAGCAGTTCTTC.

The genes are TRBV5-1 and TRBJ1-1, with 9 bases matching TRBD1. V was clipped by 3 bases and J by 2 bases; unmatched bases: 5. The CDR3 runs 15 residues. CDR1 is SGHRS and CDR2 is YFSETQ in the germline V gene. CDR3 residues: CASSSWDRDNTEAFF. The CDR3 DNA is TGCGCCAGCAGCTCCTGGGACAGGGATAACACTGAAGCTTTCTTT.

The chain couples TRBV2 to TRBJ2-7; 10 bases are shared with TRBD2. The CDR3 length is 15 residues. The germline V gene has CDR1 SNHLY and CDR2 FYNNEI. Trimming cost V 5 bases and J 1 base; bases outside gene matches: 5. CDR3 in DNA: TGTGCCAGCAGTTTAGCGGGGGGCTTGTCCTACGAGCAGTACTTC. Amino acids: CASSLAGGLSYEQYF.

The DNA for the CDR3 is TGTGCCAGCAGCGTAGATGCGGGGCCCTACAATGAGCAGTTCTTC. Protein: CASSVDAGPYNEQFF. This chain links TRBV9 with TRBJ2-1; tentative D call: TRBD2 (6 bases). The ends were cut back, 0 bases at V and 2 bases at J, with 9 bases in the middle. Germline V gene sequence: CDR1 SGDLS, CDR2 YYNGEE. The CDR3 covers 15 residues.